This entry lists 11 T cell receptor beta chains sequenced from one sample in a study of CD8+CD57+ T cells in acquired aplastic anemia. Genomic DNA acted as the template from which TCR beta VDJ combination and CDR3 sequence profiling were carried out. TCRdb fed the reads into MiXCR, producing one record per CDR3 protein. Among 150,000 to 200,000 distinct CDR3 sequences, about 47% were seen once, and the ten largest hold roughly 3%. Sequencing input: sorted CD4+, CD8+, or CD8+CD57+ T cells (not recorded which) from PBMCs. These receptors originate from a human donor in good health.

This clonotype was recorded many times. CDR3 bases: TGCGCCAGCAGCTTGGGGGGACCGGAGGATGAAAAACTGTTTTTT. It yields the protein CASSLGGPEDEKLFF. This chain joins TRBV5-1 and TRBJ1-4, with D perhaps matching TRBD1 (5 bases). Germline lookup yields CDR1 SGHRS and CDR2 YFSETQ. The CDR3 consists of 15 residues. The ends were cut back, 0 bases at V and 6 bases at J, with 12 bases in the middle. The whole variable domain, remainder taken from reference TRBV5-1 and TRBJ1-4, is KAGVTQTPRYLIKTRGQQVTLSCSPISGHRSVSWYQQTPGQGLQFLFEYFSETQRNKGNFPGRFSGRQFSNSRSEMNVSTLELGDSALYLCASSLGGPEDEKLFFGSGTQLSVL.

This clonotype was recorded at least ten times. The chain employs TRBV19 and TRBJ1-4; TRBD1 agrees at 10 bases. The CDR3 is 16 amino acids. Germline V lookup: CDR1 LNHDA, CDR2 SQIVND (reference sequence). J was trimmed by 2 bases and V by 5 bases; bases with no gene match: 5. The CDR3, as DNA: TGTGCCAGTAGTCGACAGGGGGCAGTTACTAATGAAAAACTGTTTTTT. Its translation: CASSRQGAVTNEKLFF. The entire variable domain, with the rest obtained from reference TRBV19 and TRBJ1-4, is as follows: DGGITQSPKYLFRKEGQNVTLSCEQNLNHDAMYWYRQDPGQGLRLIYYSQIVNDFQKGDIAEGYSVSREKKESFPLTVTSAQKNPTAFYLCASSRQGAVTNEKLFFGSGTQLSVL.

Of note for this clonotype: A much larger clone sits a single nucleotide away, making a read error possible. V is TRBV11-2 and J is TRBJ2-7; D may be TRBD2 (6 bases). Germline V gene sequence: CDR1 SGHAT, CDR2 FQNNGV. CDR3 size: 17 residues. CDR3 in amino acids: CASSLFLRTGVNNEQHF. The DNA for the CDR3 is TGTGCCAGCAGCTTATTCCTCCGGACGGGGGTCAACAACGAGCAGCACTTC.

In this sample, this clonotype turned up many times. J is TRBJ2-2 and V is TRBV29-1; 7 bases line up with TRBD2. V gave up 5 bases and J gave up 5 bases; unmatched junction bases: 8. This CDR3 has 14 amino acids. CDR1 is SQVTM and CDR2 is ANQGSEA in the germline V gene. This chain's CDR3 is CSVRPREGTGELFF. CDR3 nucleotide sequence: TGCAGCGTTCGGCCGAGGGAGGGGACCGGGGAGCTGTTTTTT.

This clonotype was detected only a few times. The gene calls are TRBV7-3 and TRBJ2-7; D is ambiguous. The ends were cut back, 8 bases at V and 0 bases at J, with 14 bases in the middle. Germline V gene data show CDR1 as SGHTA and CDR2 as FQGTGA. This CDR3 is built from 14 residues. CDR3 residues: CASHQDGSSYEQYF. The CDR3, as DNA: TGTGCCAGCCATCAGGACGGCAGCTCCTACGAGCAGTACTTC.

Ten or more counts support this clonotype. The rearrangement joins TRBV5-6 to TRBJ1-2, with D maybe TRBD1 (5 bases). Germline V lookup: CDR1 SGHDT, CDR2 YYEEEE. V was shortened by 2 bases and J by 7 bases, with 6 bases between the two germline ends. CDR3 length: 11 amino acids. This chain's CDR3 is CASSLGVGYTF. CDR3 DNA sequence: TGTGCCAGCAGCTTAGGGGTTGGCTACACCTTC.

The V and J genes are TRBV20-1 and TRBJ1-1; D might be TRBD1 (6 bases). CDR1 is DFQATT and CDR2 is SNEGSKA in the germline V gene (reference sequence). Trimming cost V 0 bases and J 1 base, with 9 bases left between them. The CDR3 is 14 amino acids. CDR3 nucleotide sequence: TGCAGTGCTAGAGAACCACAGGGGAACACTGAAGCTTTCTTT. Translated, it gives CSAREPQGNTEAFF.

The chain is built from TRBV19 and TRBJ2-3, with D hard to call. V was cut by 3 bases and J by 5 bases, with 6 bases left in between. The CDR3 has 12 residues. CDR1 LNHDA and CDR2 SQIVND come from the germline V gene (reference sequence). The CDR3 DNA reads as TGTGCCAGTAGTATCGCTCAAGATACGCAGTATTTT. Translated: CASSIAQDTQYF.

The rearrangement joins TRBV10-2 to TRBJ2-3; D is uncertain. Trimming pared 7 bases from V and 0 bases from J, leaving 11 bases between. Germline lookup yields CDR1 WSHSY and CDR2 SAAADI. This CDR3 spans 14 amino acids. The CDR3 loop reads CASNFVESTDTQYF. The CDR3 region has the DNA TGCGCCAGCAACTTTGTCGAAAGCACAGATACGCAGTATTTT.

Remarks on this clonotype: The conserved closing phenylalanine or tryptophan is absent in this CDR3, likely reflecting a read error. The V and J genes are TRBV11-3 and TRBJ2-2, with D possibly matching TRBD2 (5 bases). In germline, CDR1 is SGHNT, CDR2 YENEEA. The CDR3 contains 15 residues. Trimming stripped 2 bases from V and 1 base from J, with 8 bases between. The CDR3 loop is CASSLPGWNTGELFL. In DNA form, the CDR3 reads TGTGCCAGCAGCTTACCGGGATGGAACACCGGGGAGCTGTTTCTT.

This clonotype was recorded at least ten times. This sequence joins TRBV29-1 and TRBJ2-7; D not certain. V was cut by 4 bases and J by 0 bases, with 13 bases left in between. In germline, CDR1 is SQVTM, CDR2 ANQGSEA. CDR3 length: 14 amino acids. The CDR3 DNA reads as TGCAGCGTTGTTAAGGGCACGAGCTCCTACGAGCAGTACTTC. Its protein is CSVVKGTSSYEQYF.